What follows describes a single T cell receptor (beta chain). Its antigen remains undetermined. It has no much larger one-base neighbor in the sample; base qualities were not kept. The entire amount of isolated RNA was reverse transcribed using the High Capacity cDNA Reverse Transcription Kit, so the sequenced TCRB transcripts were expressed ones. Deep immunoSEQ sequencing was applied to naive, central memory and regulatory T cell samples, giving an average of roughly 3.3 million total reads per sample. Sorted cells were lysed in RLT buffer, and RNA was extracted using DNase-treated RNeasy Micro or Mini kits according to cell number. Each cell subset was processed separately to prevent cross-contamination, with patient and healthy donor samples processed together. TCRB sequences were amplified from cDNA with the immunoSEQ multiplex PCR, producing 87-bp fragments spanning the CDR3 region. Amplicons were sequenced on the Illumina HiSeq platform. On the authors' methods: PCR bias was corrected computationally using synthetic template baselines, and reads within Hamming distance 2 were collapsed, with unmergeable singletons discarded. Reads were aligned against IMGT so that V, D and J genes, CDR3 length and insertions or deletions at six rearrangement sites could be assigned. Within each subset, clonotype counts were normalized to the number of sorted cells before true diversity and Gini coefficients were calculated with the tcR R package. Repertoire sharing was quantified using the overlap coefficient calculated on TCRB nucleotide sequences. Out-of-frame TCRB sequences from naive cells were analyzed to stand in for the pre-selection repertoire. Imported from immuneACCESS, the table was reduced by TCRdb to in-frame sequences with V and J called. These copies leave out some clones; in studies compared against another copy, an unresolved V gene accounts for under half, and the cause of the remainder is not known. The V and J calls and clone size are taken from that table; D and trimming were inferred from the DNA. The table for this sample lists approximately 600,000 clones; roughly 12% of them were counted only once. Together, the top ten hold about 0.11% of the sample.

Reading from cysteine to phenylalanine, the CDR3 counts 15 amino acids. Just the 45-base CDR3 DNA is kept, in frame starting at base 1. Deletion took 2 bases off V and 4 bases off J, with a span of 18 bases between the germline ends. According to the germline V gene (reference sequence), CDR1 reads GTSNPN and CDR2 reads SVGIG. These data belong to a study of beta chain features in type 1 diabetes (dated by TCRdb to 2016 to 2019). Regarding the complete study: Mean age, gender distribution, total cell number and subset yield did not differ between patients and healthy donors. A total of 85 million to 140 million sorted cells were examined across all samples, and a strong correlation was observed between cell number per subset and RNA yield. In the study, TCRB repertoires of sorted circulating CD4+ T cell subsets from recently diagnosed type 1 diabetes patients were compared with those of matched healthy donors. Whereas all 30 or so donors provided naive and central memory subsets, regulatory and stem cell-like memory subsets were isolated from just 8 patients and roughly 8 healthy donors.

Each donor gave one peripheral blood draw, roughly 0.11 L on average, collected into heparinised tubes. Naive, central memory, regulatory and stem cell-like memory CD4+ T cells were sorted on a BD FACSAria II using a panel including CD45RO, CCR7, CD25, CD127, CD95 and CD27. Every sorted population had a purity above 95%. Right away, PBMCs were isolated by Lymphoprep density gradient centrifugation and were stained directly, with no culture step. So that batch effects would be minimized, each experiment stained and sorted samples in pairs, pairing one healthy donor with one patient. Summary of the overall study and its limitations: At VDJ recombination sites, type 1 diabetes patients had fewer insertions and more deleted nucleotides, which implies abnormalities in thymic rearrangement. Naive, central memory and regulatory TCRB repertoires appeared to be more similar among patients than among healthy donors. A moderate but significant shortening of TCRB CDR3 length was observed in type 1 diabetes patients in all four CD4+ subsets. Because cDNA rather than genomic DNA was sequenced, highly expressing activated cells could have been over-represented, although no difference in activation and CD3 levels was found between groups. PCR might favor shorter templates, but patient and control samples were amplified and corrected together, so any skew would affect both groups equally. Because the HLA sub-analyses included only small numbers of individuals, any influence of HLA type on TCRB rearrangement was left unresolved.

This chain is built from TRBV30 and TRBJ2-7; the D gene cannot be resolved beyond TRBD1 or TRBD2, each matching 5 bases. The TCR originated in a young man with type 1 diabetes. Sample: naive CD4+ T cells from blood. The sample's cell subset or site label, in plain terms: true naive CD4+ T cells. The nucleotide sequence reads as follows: TGTGCCTGGAGTAAATTAGGACGGGACCTTTACGAGCAGTACTTC. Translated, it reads CAWSKLGRDLYEQYF.